This paragraph covers one TCR beta chain sequence. Its antigen is not identified. CDR1 and CDR2 (germline): MDHEN, SYDVKM. V dropped 3 bases and J dropped 4 bases, with 9 bases sitting between them. This CDR3 is built from 13 residues. This entry belongs to a study of Ad26.COV2.S vaccination and SARS-CoV-2 variants. The method was immunoSEQ multiplex PCR; TCRdb's version includes in-frame clones alone and lacks a portion of them. The sample yields nearly 95,000 clones, approximately 82% seen once. General study results and limits: Non-spike TCR breadth showed similarity between vaccine and placebo recipients. Recipients given vaccine exceeded placebo recipients in spike-specific TCR breadth. In vaccinated individuals, spike-specific CD8+ and CD4+ T cell responses reportedly displayed substantial breadth. Analyses of TCR breadth and depth may have underestimated total T cell responses.

The sample here was peripheral blood, taken after recovery from COVID-19. This TCR came from a human donor who had recovered from COVID-19. V is TRBV28 and J is TRBJ1-2; D remains unclear. The CDR3 sequence: CASSFTGSYGYTF. In DNA, the CDR3 is TGTGCCAGCAGTTTCACGGGGAGCTATGGCTACACCTTC.